Sequencing of this TCR beta chain was carried out in a study of blood T cell repertoires in COVID-19. Study-wide context: From the United States, Italy and Spain came samples of acute and convalescent COVID-19. The cDNA or gDNA used as material had been derived from T cells, B-cell-depleted T cells, or PBMCs.

The CDR3 contains 14 residues. V lost 4 bases, J lost 1 base, and 3 bases stayed unmatched. Germline V gene lookup returns CDR1 LGHDT and CDR2 YNNKEL (reference sequence). The authors' processing: Nucleated cell number was recorded as an estimate derived from reference gene primer amplification. TCRdb's copy holds only in-frame clones and misses some; the assay was immunoSEQ multiplex PCR. Clone size and V and J calls were adopted from that table, with D and trimming inferred from the DNA. The table includes some 140,000 clones, about four fifths detected once. This chain joins TRBV3-1 (or the pseudogene TRBV3-2) and TRBJ1-1; 7 bases fit TRBD1. This TCR derives from a man older than 75 with acute or convalescent COVID-19. The source material was peripheral blood. The CDR3 sequence is CASSLGTENTEAFF. DNA for the CDR3: TGTGCCAGCAGCCTAGGGACAGAGAACACTGAAGCTTTCTTT.